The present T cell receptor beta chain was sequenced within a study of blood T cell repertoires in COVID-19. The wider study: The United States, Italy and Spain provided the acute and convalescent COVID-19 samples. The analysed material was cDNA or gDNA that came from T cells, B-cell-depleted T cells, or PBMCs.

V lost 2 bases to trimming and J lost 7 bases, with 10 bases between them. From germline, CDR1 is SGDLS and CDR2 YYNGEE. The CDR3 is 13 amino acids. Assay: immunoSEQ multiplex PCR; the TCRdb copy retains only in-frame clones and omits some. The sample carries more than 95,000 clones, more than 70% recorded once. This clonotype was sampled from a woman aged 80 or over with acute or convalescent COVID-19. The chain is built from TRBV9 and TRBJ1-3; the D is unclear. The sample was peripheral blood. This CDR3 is CASSVSLRNTIYF. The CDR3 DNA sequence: TGTGCCAGCAGCGTTTCTCTGAGGAACACCATATATTTT.